This TCR beta chain derives from a study of blood T cell repertoires in COVID-19. Looking at the study overall: Spain, Italy and the United States supplied samples that represented acute and convalescent COVID-19. From T cells, B-cell-depleted T cells, or PBMCs came the material, which was cDNA or gDNA.

Germline V gene data show CDR1 as SNHLY and CDR2 as FYNNEI. This CDR3 region has 13 residues. The V segment lost 2 bases and the J segment 8 bases; nucleotides outside the gene matches: 5. Original methodology: Estimation of nucleated cell counts relied on the amplification of reference gene primers. Clones were read by immunoSEQ multiplex PCR, and TCRdb kept only the in-frame ones, dropping some. Clonal size and the V and J genes are those of that table, whereas D and trimming came from the DNA. The sample carries approximately 240,000 clones, less than 90% recorded once. The genes are TRBV2 and TRBJ1-2; 7 bases are shared with TRBD1. Sequencing used peripheral blood. The sequence was collected from a woman in her sixties or seventies who had recovered from COVID-19. The CDR3 DNA follows: TGTGCCAGCAGTGAAAGGGGGCTGGGAGGCTACACCTTC. Its translation: CASSERGLGGYTF.